This is a list of T cell receptor beta chains from one sample in a study of blood T cell repertoires in COVID-19. Assay used: immunoSEQ multiplex PCR; TCRdb lists only in-frame clones, some missing. The repertoire has 300,000 to 400,000 clones, around 83% of them found once; the top ten carry almost 3%. Material: peripheral blood. The receptors here all came from a young man with active or convalescent COVID-19. The conserved cysteine and the conserved F or W are not part of the CDR3 here.

>TRBV7-8
ASSRDRAEAF
>TRBV11-2
ASSHPGGYEAF
>TRBV7-8
ASSWLGLAGGGDTQY
>TRBV28
ASATVNTEAF
>TRBV10-3
AISEQGTEKLF
>TRBV4-1
ASSHASSYNEQF
>TRBV4-3
ASSQDTGKNEKLF
>TRBV10-3
AISESDWGGTEAF
>TRBV27
ASSLIREGPQH
>TRBV4-3
ASSQGASGLTGELF
>TRBV4-3
ASSQTRDSLKGETQY
>TRBV6-5
ASSFASSGNTIY
>TRBV6-5
ASRPSGSAWNEQF
>TRBV4-3
ASSQVTGGHYGYT
>TRBV10-1
ASRPHPGQGIGGYT
>TRBV28
ASALDRANSGANVLT
>TRBV19
ASSMGGGQPQH
>TRBV6-6
ASSYSATGPDTQY
>TRBV6-5
ASRLRGRETQY
>TRBV9
ASSVEGLAATTDTQY
>TRBV30
AWGRGAYEQY
>TRBV29-1
SVRTSGADTQY
>TRBV29-1
SVGQGVSKGDGYT
>TRBV30
AWSPDRGQTQY
>TRBV6-1
ASSERGTGGSYEQY
>TRBV5-5
ASSKTGTSGNRYEQY
>TRBV7-9
ASSLGTGKNTEAF
>TRBV27
ASSLAGLGNNEQF
>TRBV6-6
ASSLGTGFRTDTQY
>TRBV7-2
ATKTGTGGEKLF
>TRBV11-2
ASSPGTVPNTIY
>TRBV6-5
ASSRDRGTEAF
>TRBV7-9
ASSLGGTSGGSYNEQF
>TRBV7-9
ASSLVYGYEQY
>TRBV4-3
ASSQDWRGPYNEQF
>TRBV5-1
ASSPTGSTDTQY
>TRBV2
AGGLAGGPYEQY
>TRBV5-1
ASSFYTGTSGYPYEQY
>TRBV28
ASSSYRTSGRAVRQQY
>TRBV4-2
ASSQAGGAAGELF
>TRBV2
ASTREGIPYEQY
>TRBV7-2
ASSSTGTGFEKLF
>TRBV5-1
ASSGGGADTGELF
>TRBV7-9
ASSPARANLLNYGYT
>TRBV28
ASSYSEVGTQY
>TRBV21-1
ASSKEEATDWNEQY
>TRBV19
ASSPPGYGGNTIY
>TRBV27
ASQSARTHSSPLH
>TRBV12-3/TRBV12-4
ASRRTGFEGYT
>TRBV4-2
ASSQVGTPNEKLF
>TRBV30
AWSVRLAGGNEQF
>TRBV5-1
ASSSGVAATGELF
>TRBV5-1
ASSLSAGVVETQY
>TRBV14
ASSSGNLRDEQY
>TRBV5-4
ASSLGDSEAF
>TRBV19
ASSMRYAGGDGYT
>TRBV19
ASSVGTTSSGNTIY
>TRBV19
ASSIDTGDLHNNSPLH
>TRBV4-1
ASSQPGGPDEQY
>TRBV7-3
ASSPLAGEQY